Listed below are T cell receptor beta chains from one sample, sequenced in a study of CD8 T cells in Susac syndrome. One entry per CDR3 protein, called by TCRdb with MiXCR from the immunoSEQ multiplex PCR reads. The sample carries about 190,000 distinct CDR3 sequences, 91% recorded once. Sequenced: CD4+ T cells from PBMCs. The receptors shown here come from a human donor with Susac syndrome. Each CDR3 is given with its conserved first and last residue. A D gene is named only where the DNA matches it firmly. Part of the rows lack a size; the others show once, few, many or a class for expanded clones.

D gene | J gene | clone size | V gene | CDR3 protein | CDR3 DNA
TRBD2 | TRBJ2-1 | once | TRBV11-2 | CASSSSGLAANEQFF | TGTGCCAGCAGCTCCTCGGGACTAGCGGCAAATGAGCAGTTCTTC
TRBD1 | TRBJ2-5 | . | TRBV29-1 | CSAKPGQVEETQYF | TGCAGCGCTAAACCGGGACAGGTGGAAGAGACCCAGTACTTC
. | TRBJ1-1 | . | TRBV6-6 | CASSQQGLNTEAFF | TGTGCCAGCAGTCAACAGGGACTGAACACTGAAGCTTTCTTT
TRBD1 | TRBJ2-7 | . | TRBV10-3 | CAIRGTGEQYF | TGTGCCATCAGAGGGACAGGGGAGCAGTACTTC
. | TRBJ2-1 | . | TRBV6-1 | CASSEAVGGRNEQFF | TGTGCCAGCAGTGAAGCGGTAGGGGGGAGGAATGAGCAGTTCTTC
TRBD1 | TRBJ1-5 | . | TRBV28 | CASSLFSGTEGFPEHF | TGTGCCAGCAGTTTATTCTCCGGGACAGAAGGCTTCCCAGAGCATTTT
. | TRBJ2-1 | . | TRBV6-5 | CASSYSGVAVSYNEQFF | TGTGCCAGCAGTTACTCGGGTGTGGCGGTCTCCTACAATGAGCAGTTCTTC
. | TRBJ1-1 | . | TRBV5-1 | CASRLWGDTEAFF | TGCGCCAGCAGATTGTGGGGAGACACTGAAGCTTTCTTT
. | TRBJ2-4 | . | TRBV4-1 | CASSQYDTGLAKNIQYF | TGCGCCAGCAGCCAATATGACACCGGTTTAGCCAAAAACATTCAGTACTTC
TRBD1 | TRBJ1-2 | . | TRBV28 | CASSHQQGTAYGYTF | TGTGCCAGCAGTCATCAACAGGGGACGGCGTATGGCTACACCTTC
TRBD1 | TRBJ2-7 | . | TRBV2 | CASSDSGGSSYEQYF | TGTGCCAGCAGCGATTCAGGGGGCAGCTCCTACGAGCAGTACTTC
. | TRBJ1-2 | . | TRBV19 | CASKQEFNYGYTF | TGTGCCAGTAAGCAGGAGTTTAACTATGGCTACACCTTC
. | TRBJ2-7 | . | TRBV30 | CAWNPLGNEQYF | TGTGCCTGGAACCCCCTAGGGAACGAGCAGTACTTC
. | TRBJ2-6 | . | TRBV2 | CASSERRPVGSGANVLTF | TGTGCCAGCAGTGAAAGGCGACCCGTTGGGTCTGGGGCCAACGTCCTGACTTTC
. | TRBJ1-2 | . | TRBV15 | CATSSRSGGYTF | TGTGCCACCAGCAGTCGTTCGGGGGGCTACACCTTC
TRBD1 | TRBJ2-1 | . | TRBV6-5 | CASRYNSGQGKNEQFF | TGTGCCAGCAGGTACAACTCGGGACAGGGGAAGAATGAGCAGTTCTTC
. | TRBJ2-1 | . | TRBV19 | CASRPFRGLNEQFF | TGTGCCAGTAGACCATTCCGGGGCCTCAATGAGCAGTTCTTC
. | TRBJ1-4 | . | TRBV28 | CASTESGDANEKLFF | TGTGCCAGCACCGAATCAGGGGATGCTAATGAAAAACTGTTTTTT
. | TRBJ1-2 | . | TRBV7-2 | CASSSWDTYSRSYTF | TGTGCCAGCAGCTCCTGGGACACCTACTCTAGAAGCTACACCTTC
. | TRBJ2-1 | once | TRBV20-1 | CSARLGGPYNEQFF | TGCAGTGCTAGATTGGGGGGCCCCTACAATGAGCAGTTCTTC
. | TRBJ2-1 | . | TRBV18 | CASSSATRVGARPVEQFF | TGTGCCAGCTCATCCGCAACCCGGGTGGGGGCGCGGCCAGTTGAGCAGTTCTTC
. | TRBJ2-4 | . | TRBV19 | CASSPTGEGIQYF | TGTGCCAGTAGCCCGACAGGGGAGGGCATTCAGTACTTC
. | TRBJ2-7 | . | TRBV15 | CATSRARGITGYEQYF | TGTGCCACCAGCAGAGCGAGGGGCATTACCGGCTACGAGCAGTACTTC
. | TRBJ2-1 | . | TRBV5-4 | CASSLYRVNEQFF | TGTGCCAGCAGCTTATACAGGGTCAATGAGCAGTTCTTC
. | TRBJ1-5 | . | TRBV18 | CASSQRADDNQPQHF | TGTGCCAGCTCACAGAGGGCAGACGATAATCAGCCCCAGCATTTT
. | TRBJ2-5 | few | TRBV11-2 | CASSWRSQSETQYF | TGTGCCAGCAGCTGGCGGTCGCAATCCGAGACCCAGTACTTC
TRBD1 | TRBJ2-4 | . | TRBV5-1 | CASSFLKGGQVPLVGRNIQYF | TGCGCCAGCAGCTTCCTAAAGGGCGGACAGGTCCCCCTCGTGGGTAGAAACATTCAGTACTTC
. | TRBJ2-6 | . | TRBV11-2 | CASSLVAGAGANVLTF | TGTGCCAGCAGCTTAGTAGCAGGGGCTGGGGCCAACGTCCTGACTTTC
TRBD2 | TRBJ2-2 | once | TRBV4-2 | CASSQEGTISGELFF | TGTGCCAGCAGCCAAGAGGGGACTATTTCCGGGGAGCTGTTTTTT
TRBD1 | TRBJ2-3 | . | TRBV5-4 | CASNPGQVKDTQYF | TGTGCCAGCAATCCGGGACAGGTTAAGGATACGCAGTATTTT
TRBD2 | TRBJ2-1 | . | TRBV5-1 | CASSQVPGGTREQFF | TGCGCCAGCAGCCAGGTCCCGGGAGGGACTCGTGAGCAGTTCTTC
. | TRBJ2-7 | few | TRBV5-1 | CASRTGYEQYF | TGCGCCAGTCGAACCGGCTACGAGCAGTACTTC
. | TRBJ2-2 | . | TRBV20-1 | CSASSALMHTGELFF | TGCAGTGCTAGTTCGGCTTTGATGCACACCGGGGAGCTGTTTTTT
. | TRBJ2-2 | . | TRBV11-1 | CASSLVPGANTGELFF | TGTGCCAGCAGCTTAGTCCCAGGCGCGAACACCGGGGAGCTGTTTTTT
. | TRBJ2-1 | . | TRBV7-9 | CASSYKDHNEQFF | TGTGCCAGCAGTTATAAGGATCACAATGAGCAGTTCTTC
TRBD1 | TRBJ1-1 | . | TRBV11-2 | CASSRGQGRGTEAFF | TGTGCCAGCAGCCGCGGACAGGGGAGAGGGACTGAAGCTTTCTTT
TRBD1 | TRBJ1-1 | . | TRBV12-3/TRBV12-4 | CASSHEGQLNTEAFF | TGTGCCAGCAGCCACGAGGGACAGTTGAACACTGAAGCTTTCTTT
. | TRBJ1-6 | . | TRBV6-1 | CASSAGREVSPLHF | TGTGCCAGCAGTGCGGGCAGGGAGGTGTCACCCCTCCACTTT
TRBD1 | TRBJ2-1 | . | TRBV20-1 | CSARNRDRGYNEQFF | TGCAGTGCTAGGAACCGGGACAGGGGGTACAATGAGCAGTTCTTC
. | TRBJ1-1 | . | TRBV19 | CASSISPYMNTEAFF | TGTGCCAGTAGTATCTCTCCGTACATGAACACTGAAGCTTTCTTT
. | TRBJ2-1 | . | TRBV5-1 | CASSLDRSGVNEQFF | TGCGCCAGCAGCTTGGATAGATCGGGGGTCAATGAGCAGTTCTTC
TRBD2 | TRBJ2-3 | . | TRBV29-1 | CSVEDQDTGGTDTQYF | TGCAGCGTTGAAGATCAAGATACCGGGGGGACAGATACGCAGTATTTT
. | TRBJ2-3 | . | TRBV10-3 | CAISEASRGHTQYF | TGTGCCATCAGTGAGGCTAGCAGAGGTCATACGCAGTATTTT
. | TRBJ2-1 | . | TRBV28 | CASSLFYRWRAPSYNEQFF | TGTGCCAGCAGTTTATTCTACCGATGGAGGGCCCCTTCCTACAATGAGCAGTTCTTC
. | TRBJ1-5 | . | TRBV24-1 | CATSDTSSGRPQHF | TGTGCCACCAGTGATACTTCATCAGGACGGCCCCAGCATTTT
. | TRBJ1-5 | . | TRBV6-7 | CASSLTGPNQPQHF | TGTGCCAGCAGTCTAACAGGGCCCAATCAGCCCCAGCATTTT
. | TRBJ2-7 | . | TRBV12-3/TRBV12-4 | CASSRDGQGDYEQYF | TGTGCCAGCAGTCGGGACGGTCAAGGGGACTACGAGCAGTACTTC
. | TRBJ1-2 | . | TRBV6-6 | CASSYSMGVHYGYTF | TGTGCCAGCAGTTACTCGATGGGGGTCCACTATGGCTACACCTTC
. | TRBJ1-4 | once | TRBV5-1 | CASSGRVQGTNEKLFF | TGCGCCAGCAGCGGACGCGTGCAGGGTACTAATGAAAAACTGTTTTTT
. | TRBJ1-5 | . | TRBV28 | CASSFLRVSQPQHF | TGTGCCAGCAGTTTTTTAAGGGTCTCTCAGCCCCAGCATTTT
. | TRBJ2-7 | . | TRBV14 | CASSLGTRTYEQYF | TGTGCCAGCAGCCTCGGGACTCGCACCTACGAGCAGTACTTC
TRBD2 | TRBJ2-7 | . | TRBV2 | CASRPGTSGTYEQYF | TGTGCCAGCAGACCCGGGACTAGCGGGACCTACGAGCAGTACTTC
TRBD1 | TRBJ2-7 | . | TRBV6-5 | CASSYSKTGQYYEQYF | TGTGCCAGCAGTTACTCAAAAACGGGACAGTACTACGAGCAGTACTTC
TRBD2 | TRBJ2-7 | . | TRBV6-2/TRBV6-3 | CASSYRQTSGSSYEQYF | TGTGCCAGCAGTTACCGTCAGACTAGCGGATCCTCCTACGAGCAGTACTTC
TRBD1 | TRBJ2-3 | . | TRBV28 | CASHPLPGTVTTDTQYF | TGTGCCAGCCACCCCCTCCCCGGGACAGTTACCACAGATACGCAGTATTTT
. | TRBJ2-2 | . | TRBV2 | CASSELQGMNTGELFF | TGTGCCAGCAGTGAGTTACAGGGTATGAACACCGGGGAGCTGTTTTTT
. | TRBJ2-3 | . | TRBV21-1 | CASSKRLADTQYF | TGTGCCAGCAGCAAGCGGTTAGCAGATACGCAGTATTTT
TRBD2 | TRBJ2-7 | . | TRBV2 | CASSEELAGYEQYF | TGTGCCAGCAGTGAAGAGCTAGCGGGGTACGAGCAGTACTTC
TRBD1 | TRBJ2-3 | . | TRBV7-3 | CASSQGQVGTDTQYF | TGTGCCAGCAGCCAAGGACAGGTCGGCACAGATACGCAGTATTTT